These 8 T cell receptor beta chains originate from one sample sequenced in a study of cytomegalovirus exposure and HLA in healthy donors. Primers for the PCR totalled 60 Vbeta and 13 Jbeta. Generated by immunoSEQ multiplex PCR, the TCRdb table keeps only in-frame clones and is missing some. The sample has some 130,000 clones; about two thirds are singletons. Material: PBMCs. These receptors were taken from a woman aged 55-69 years in good health and CMV-seropositive.

The V gene is TRBV19, the J gene TRBJ2-5; D unclear. Between the trimmed V and J ends, which lost 8 bases and 6 bases, there was a span of 13 bases. CDR3 size: 12 residues. In germline, CDR1 is LNHDA, CDR2 SQIVND (reference sequence). The CDR3 spells CASADPAKTQYF. The CDR3 DNA reads as TGTGCCAGTGCGGATCCGGCGAAGACCCAGTACTTC. Complete variable domain (other parts from reference TRBV19 and TRBJ2-5): DGGITQSPKYLFRKEGQNVTLSCEQNLNHDAMYWYRQDPGQGLRLIYYSQIVNDFQKGDIAEGYSVSREKKESFPLTVTSAQKNPTAFYLCASADPAKTQYFGPGTRLLVL.

The CDR3 DNA is TGCGCCAGCAGCTTGGGGACTAGGGGGTTTGATGAGCAGTTCTTC. The encoded protein is CASSLGTRGFDEQFF. This chain uses TRBV5-1 with TRBJ2-1; maybe TRBD2 (7 bases). The CDR3 loop spans 15 amino acids. V dropped 0 bases and J dropped 8 bases, with 15 bases sitting between them. Germline CDR1 SGHRS, CDR2 YFSETQ.

The chain employs TRBV7-3 and TRBJ1-1, with TRBD1 as a possible D gene (5 bases). The CDR3 totals 13 residues. V was shortened by 5 bases and J by 5 bases, with 12 bases between the two germline ends. Germline lookup yields CDR1 SGHTA and CDR2 FQGTGA. The CDR3 protein is CASSPGRETEAFF. The CDR3 nucleotides are TGTGCCAGCAGCCCAGGGAGGGAGACTGAAGCTTTCTTT.

The chain employs TRBV6-5 and TRBJ1-1; the match to TRBD1 covers 9 bases. Trimming took 5 bases from V and 4 from J; bases not matched to a gene: 8. CDR3 length: 15 residues. Germline-derived CDR1 and CDR2 are MNHEY and SVGAGI. This CDR3 is CASSNMGQGLTEAFF. CDR3 in DNA: TGTGCCAGCAGTAACATGGGACAGGGCCTCACTGAAGCTTTCTTT.

Of note for this clone: Additional DNA sequences in this sample encode the identical CDR3. This chain links TRBV2 with TRBJ2-2; 8 positions match TRBD1. CDR1 and CDR2 from the germline V gene are SNHLY and FYNNEI. The CDR3 totals 14 residues. V gave up 6 bases and J gave up 0 bases; unmatched junction bases: 0. CDR3 region: CASRQGANTGELFF. The CDR3 DNA reads as TGTGCCAGCAGACAGGGGGCGAACACCGGGGAGCTGTTTTTT.

This clone was counted between two and nine times. The gene calls are TRBV27 and TRBJ2-7; 7 nucleotides line up with TRBD2. V was pared by 3 bases and J by 2 bases, with 4 bases of the junction left unmatched. This CDR3 comprises 14 residues. Germline V CDR1 and CDR2: MNHEY, SMNVEV (reference sequence). For the CDR3, the DNA is TGTGCCAGCAGTTTGAGCGGGGTAACCTACGAGCAGTACTTC. This encodes CASSLSGVTYEQYF.

A few counts support this clone. This rearrangement joins TRBV19 to TRBJ1-3; maybe TRBD1 (6 bases). Between the trimmed V and J ends, which lost 9 bases and 0 bases, there was a span of 18 bases. There are 16 residues in the CDR3. The V gene's germline CDR1 is LNHDA and CDR2 SQIVND (reference sequence). The chain's CDR3 is CASRDFQGSSGNTIYF. The CDR3 DNA reads TGTGCCAGCCGAGACTTCCAGGGGTCCTCTGGAAACACCATATATTTT. Full variable domain (rest looked up from reference TRBV19 and TRBJ1-3): DGGITQSPKYLFRKEGQNVTLSCEQNLNHDAMYWYRQDPGQGLRLIYYSQIVNDFQKGDIAEGYSVSREKKESFPLTVTSAQKNPTAFYLCASRDFQGSSGNTIYFGEGSWLTVV.

V is TRBV7-2 and J is TRBJ2-1; D is possibly TRBD1 (6 bases). CDR3 length equals 15 residues. The ends were cut back, 4 bases at V and 4 bases at J, with 14 bases in the middle. Per germline, CDR1 SGHTA and CDR2 FQGNSA. The CDR3 nucleotides read TGTGCCAGCAGCTCAACCGGGACACCATACAATGAGCAGTTCTTC. The encoded protein is CASSSTGTPYNEQFF.